This T cell receptor (beta chain) originates from a study of T-cell memory formation after mild COVID-19. Study results and limitations: For second-wave clones that peaked at day 37, SARS-CoV-2 specificity went unverified. Cross-reactive memory apparently joined, as some responding clones appeared in pre-infection memory.

TCRdb used MiXCR to reprocess the 5' RACE reads, holding one entry per CDR3 protein. The sample has about 250,000 distinct CDR3 sequences, roughly 15% seen once; the top ten hold 2% to 2.5%. The V end was cut by 9 bases, the J end by 16 bases, with 13 bases between. CDR1 is LNHDA and CDR2 is SQIVND in the germline V gene (reference sequence). CDR3 length: 9 residues. Comments on this clonotype: Antigen specificity is unknown.

What was sequenced was PBMCs or a T cell subset sorted from them (not recorded which). The receptor was derived from an adult woman who had mild COVID-19 (a few samples of this study predate the infection). Cell type and time point are not known. The chain has TRBV19 and TRBJ1-5, with D perhaps TRBD1 (5 bases). CDR3 sequence (DNA): TGTGCCAGAGAACCGGGACCTCATTTT. Its translation is CAREPGPHF.